This entry lists 9 T cell receptor beta chains sequenced from one sample in a study of blood T cell repertoires in COVID-19. Repertoires were generated with immunoSEQ multiplex PCR, while TCRdb's copy carries only in-frame clones and drops some. The sample yields 110,000 or so clones, roughly 80% seen once. Source material: peripheral blood. The receptor source for this set is a woman between 65 and 79 years old with acute or convalescent COVID-19.

V gene TRBV6-5 combines with J gene TRBJ2-7; D is uncertain. This CDR3 spans 13 amino acids. The germline V gene encodes CDR1 MNHEY and CDR2 SVGAGI. Trimming removed 0 bases from V and 3 bases from J, with 6 bases in between. Here the CDR3 reads CASSYSPSYEQYF. The DNA for the CDR3 is TGTGCCAGCAGTTACTCTCCCAGCTACGAGCAGTACTTC.

This chain uses TRBV3-1 (or the pseudogene TRBV3-2) with TRBJ1-4; D remains unclear. V gave up 0 bases and J gave up 8 bases, with 16 bases separating them. The CDR3 consists of 16 residues. The V gene's germline CDR1 is LGHDT and CDR2 YNNKEL (reference sequence). CDR3 region: CASSQDRWEIGEKLFF. CDR3 coding DNA: TGTGCCAGCAGCCAAGATCGATGGGAGATAGGGGAAAAACTGTTTTTT.

This clone occurred once. The genes are TRBV6-4 and TRBJ2-3; 8 bases align to TRBD2. J gave up 7 bases and V 5 bases, and 2 bases lay outside the gene matches. The CDR3 totals 12 residues. Germline assignment: CDR1 MRHNA and CDR2 SNTAGT. The CDR3 DNA reads as TGTGCCAGCAGTTCGGGGGGGTATACGCAGTATTTT. Its protein product is CASSSGGYTQYF.

The table lists this clone with a count of one. V and J are TRBV6-1 and TRBJ2-3; TRBD1 might be the D (6 bases). Per germline, CDR1 MNHNS and CDR2 SASEGT. The CDR3 has 15 residues. Trimming stripped 1 base from V and 1 base from J, with 9 bases between. This CDR3 is CASSEDRVGTDTQYF. The CDR3 nucleotides are TGTGCCAGCAGTGAAGACAGGGTTGGCACAGATACGCAGTATTTT.

The chain employs TRBV10-3 and TRBJ1-2; possibly TRBD1 for D (5 bases). Germline CDR1 reads ENHRY; CDR2 reads SYGVKD. The CDR3 has 15 residues. Trimming took 0 bases from V and 8 from J, leaving 16 bases between them. The chain's CDR3 is CAISESNKGAVGYTF. In DNA, the CDR3 is TGTGCCATCAGTGAGTCGAACAAAGGGGCGGTCGGCTACACCTTC.

The gene calls are TRBV30 and TRBJ2-7; a possible D gene is TRBD2 (6 bases). The CDR3 runs to 13 residues. In germline, CDR1 is GTSNPN, CDR2 SVGIG (reference sequence). Trimming stripped 3 bases from V and 3 bases from J, with 12 bases between. This CDR3 reads CAWSRGNGYEQYF. DNA for the CDR3: TGTGCCTGGAGCCGGGGGAACGGCTACGAGCAGTACTTC.

J is TRBJ2-7 and V is TRBV5-4, with 8 bases matching TRBD2. The CDR3 is 13 amino acids. V lost 10 bases and J lost 2; bases outside the gene matches: 8. Germline assignment: CDR1 SGHNT and CDR2 YYREEE (reference sequence). CDR3 sequence: CASSGTSPYEQYF. The CDR3 nucleotides read TGTGCCTCCAGCGGGACTAGTCCCTACGAGCAGTACTTC.

This chain uses TRBV5-4 with TRBJ2-7, with 12 positions matching TRBD1. This CDR3 contains 13 residues. The trim removed 9 bases at V and 4 bases at J, leaving 5 bases unmatched. Looked up from germline, CDR1 is SGHNT and CDR2 is YYREEE (reference sequence). The CDR3 nucleotides read TGTGCCACCCGGGACAGGGGGCGTTACGAGCAGTACTTC. Its translation is CATRDRGRYEQYF.

This rearrangement joins TRBV27 to TRBJ2-2, with a possible D match to TRBD1 (6 bases). The CDR3 spans 16 residues. From germline, CDR1 is MNHEY and CDR2 SMNVEV (reference sequence). V was cut by 2 bases and J by 9 bases, with 19 bases left in between. The CDR3 region is CASSLKFRGKGRELFF. CDR3 coding DNA: TGTGCCAGCAGTTTAAAATTCAGGGGCAAGGGTCGGGAGCTGTTTTTT.